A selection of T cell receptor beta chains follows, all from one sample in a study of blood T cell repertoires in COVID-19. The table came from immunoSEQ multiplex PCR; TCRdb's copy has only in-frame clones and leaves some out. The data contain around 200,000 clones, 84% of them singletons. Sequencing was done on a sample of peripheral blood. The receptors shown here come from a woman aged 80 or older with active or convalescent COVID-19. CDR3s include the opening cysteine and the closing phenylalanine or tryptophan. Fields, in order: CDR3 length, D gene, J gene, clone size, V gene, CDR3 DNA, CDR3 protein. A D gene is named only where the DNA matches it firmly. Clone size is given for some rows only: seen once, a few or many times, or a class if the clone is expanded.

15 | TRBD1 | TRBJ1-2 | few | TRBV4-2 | TGTGCCAGCAGCCAAGGGACAGGGGCGATATATGGCTACACCTTC | CASSQGTGAIYGYTF
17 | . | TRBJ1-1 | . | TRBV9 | TGTGCCAGCAGCCCCACGACCCTTTCAACAGGGAGTACTGAAGCTTTCTTT | CASSPTTLSTGSTEAFF
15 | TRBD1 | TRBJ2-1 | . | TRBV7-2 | TGTGCCAGCAGCAACTCGGGACAGAGTTACAATGAGCAGTTCTTC | CASSNSGQSYNEQFF
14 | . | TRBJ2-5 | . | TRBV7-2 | TGTGCCAGCAGCTTAGCGTTGGCTGTAGAGACCCAGTACTTC | CASSLALAVETQYF
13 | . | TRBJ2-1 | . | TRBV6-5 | TGTGCCAGCAGTTTGCAAAGGGGTTATGAGCAGTTCTTC | CASSLQRGYEQFF
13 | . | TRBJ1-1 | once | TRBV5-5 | TGTGCCAGCAGCTTTATCCGGGACACTGAAGCTTTCTTT | CASSFIRDTEAFF
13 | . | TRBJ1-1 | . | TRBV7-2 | TGTGCCAGCAGCTCGGCTGAAGGTTCGGGAGCTTTCTTT | CASSSAEGSGAFF
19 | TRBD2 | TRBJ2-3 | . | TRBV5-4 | TGTGCCAGCAGGGGAAGCCTTGGTCTTGGCGGGGGAAGCACAGATACGCAGTATTTT | CASRGSLGLGGGSTDTQYF
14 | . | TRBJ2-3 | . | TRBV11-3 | TGTGCCAGCAGCCCTGGGGCTAGCGCAGATACGCAGTATTTT | CASSPGASADTQYF
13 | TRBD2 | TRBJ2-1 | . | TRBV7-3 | TGTGCCAGCAGCTACCTAGCGGGCAATGAGCAGTTCTTC | CASSYLAGNEQFF
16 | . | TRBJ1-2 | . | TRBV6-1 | TGTGCCAGCAGCGAAAGGACTGACCTCTTTTACTATGGCTACACCTTC | CASSERTDLFYYGYTF
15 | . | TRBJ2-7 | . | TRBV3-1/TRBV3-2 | TGTGCCAGCAGCCAGCACGGCGCTAGCTCCTACGAGCAGTACTTC | CASSQHGASSYEQYF
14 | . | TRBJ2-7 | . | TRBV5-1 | TGCGCCAGCTACATTGGGGCAGAACCCTACGAGCAGTACTTC | CASYIGAEPYEQYF
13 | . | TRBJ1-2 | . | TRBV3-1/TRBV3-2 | TGTGCCAGCAGCCAAGGAGAAACGGGTGGCTACACCTTC | CASSQGETGGYTF
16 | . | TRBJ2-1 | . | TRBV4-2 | TGTGCCAGCAGCAAAGGAGCGGGCAGCTCCTACAATGAGCAGTTCTTC | CASSKGAGSSYNEQFF
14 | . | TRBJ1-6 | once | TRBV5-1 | TGCGCCAGCAGCCCCGGTGACGACACGTATCCCCTCCACTTT | CASSPGDDTYPLHF
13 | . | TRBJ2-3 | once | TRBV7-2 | TGTGCCAGCAGCTTAGGAACGGGAGATACGCAGTATTTT | CASSLGTGDTQYF
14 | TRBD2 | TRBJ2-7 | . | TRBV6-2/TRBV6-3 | TGTGCCAGCAGTGGAGCGGGGGAATCCTACGAGCAGTACTTC | CASSGAGESYEQYF
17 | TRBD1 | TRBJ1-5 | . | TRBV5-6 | TGTGCCAGCAGCAAAACCACGGGACAGATATTCAATCAGCCCCAGCATTTT | CASSKTTGQIFNQPQHF